The 26 T cell receptor beta chains listed next were all sequenced from one sample in a study of shared clonotypes between healthy human individuals. Some clones are missing from TCRdb's copy, which holds only in-frame ones; the method was immunoSEQ multiplex PCR. The sample comprises around 1.9 million clones, 93% of which are singletons, and under 2% rests with the top ten. CD45RO-negative, CCR7-positively selected cells formed the naive CD8 fraction, excluding terminally differentiated effector memory CD45RA+ cells. The sample comprised naive CD8+ T cells from PBMCs. These receptors originate from a young man in good health. Some clones in this sample may be carry-over from other donors' samples.

The chain carries TRBV11-2 and TRBJ1-2; D possibly corresponds to TRBD1 (5 bases). Germline V gene lookup returns CDR1 SGHAT and CDR2 FQNNGV. Between the trimmed V and J ends, which lost 1 base and 7 bases, there was a span of 10 bases. The CDR3 contains 13 residues. This CDR3 is CASSLAHQGGYTF. The CDR3 nucleotides are TGTGCCAGCAGCTTAGCCCATCAGGGTGGCTACACCTTC.

The chain joins TRBV6-1 to TRBJ2-7, with TRBD1 identical over 10 bases. V trimming: 4 bases; J trimming: 0 bases; junction bases outside the gene matches: 3. CDR3 length equals 15 residues. From germline, CDR1 is MNHNS and CDR2 SASEGT. CDR3: CASSGQGASSYEQYF. The CDR3 DNA reads TGTGCCAGCAGTGGACAGGGGGCGAGCTCCTACGAGCAGTACTTC.

As to this clone: Different DNA sequences within this sample yield the same CDR3. The rearrangement links TRBV28 to TRBJ2-6; the D is unclear. Germline V gene data show CDR1 as MDHEN and CDR2 as SYDVKM. V lost 2 bases, J lost 1 base, and 3 bases lay in between. The CDR3 has 14 amino acids. CDR3 loop: CASSLASGANVLTF. The CDR3 region has the DNA TGTGCCAGCAGTTTAGCATCTGGGGCCAACGTCCTGACTTTC.

As regards this clone: Other DNA sequences in this specimen translate into the identical CDR3. The chain has TRBV7-9 and TRBJ2-5, with a weak D call TRBD1 (5 bases). The length of the CDR3 is 14 residues. The V end was cut by 5 bases, the J end by 2 bases, with 12 bases between. Germline V CDR1 and CDR2: SEHNR, FQNEAQ (reference sequence). The CDR3 coding sequence is TGTGCCAGCAGCCCCCAAGGGGCACAAGAGACCCAGTACTTC. Translating it yields CASSPQGAQETQYF.

This rearrangement joins TRBV5-1 to TRBJ2-7; tentatively, D is TRBD2 (6 bases). Germline loops: CDR1 SGHRS, CDR2 YFSETQ. Trimming took off 0 bases at V and 2 bases at J, with 12 bases between the two ends. CDR3 length equals 15 residues. This CDR3 reads CASSLEASVAYEQYF. The CDR3 DNA follows: TGCGCCAGCAGCTTGGAAGCTAGCGTGGCCTACGAGCAGTACTTC.

The chain recombines TRBV28 with TRBJ1-5; no clear D gene. Trimming removed 6 bases from V and 6 bases from J, with 15 bases in between. Germline CDR1 MDHEN, CDR2 SYDVKM. CDR3 size: 14 residues. As DNA, the CDR3 is TGTGCCAGCAGCCCCCAACCGATAGGTCAGCCCCAGCATTTT. Translated, it gives CASSPQPIGQPQHF.

Comments on this clone: The same CDR3 arises from other DNA sequences in this sample as well. The V and J genes are TRBV5-6 and TRBJ2-7; D might be TRBD1 (5 bases). Germline V CDR1 and CDR2: SGHDT, YYEEEE. Trimming left V 8 bases short and J 0 bases short, with 12 bases between. The CDR3 runs to 13 residues. CDR3 sequence reads: CASSAGISYEQYF. Written as DNA, the CDR3 is TGTGCCAGTTCGGCAGGGATCTCCTACGAGCAGTACTTC.

For this clone: Other nucleotide sequences from this sample produce the same CDR3. The V gene is TRBV10-3, the J gene TRBJ2-3; D is possibly TRBD1 or TRBD2 (6 bases each). V lost 3 bases and J 3 bases, leaving 10 bases between the germline ends. Germline-derived CDR1 and CDR2 are ENHRY and SYGVKD. The CDR3 is made up of 14 amino acids. The CDR3 protein is CAISEGGGTDTQYF. CDR3 bases: TGTGCCATCAGTGAAGGAGGGGGGACAGATACGCAGTATTTT.

V gene TRBV6-1 combines with J gene TRBJ1-4; TRBD1 might be the D (6 bases). The CDR3 loop spans 14 amino acids. Germline V lookup: CDR1 MNHNS, CDR2 SASEGT. Trimming left V 4 bases short and J 6 bases short, with 12 bases between. CDR3 in amino acids: CASSGRAGDEKLFF. The CDR3 region has the DNA TGTGCCAGCAGTGGCCGGGCAGGGGATGAAAAACTGTTTTTT.

J is TRBJ2-5 and V is TRBV19; 8 nucleotides line up with TRBD1. This CDR3 has 15 amino acids. Per the germline V gene, CDR1 is LNHDA and CDR2 is SQIVND (reference sequence). The junction had 11 bases not matched to a gene; V was cut back by 5 bases and J by 6 bases. This CDR3 reads CASSPEPGQVKTQYF. The CDR3 nucleotides are TGTGCCAGTAGTCCCGAACCGGGACAGGTCAAGACCCAGTACTTC.

The count of this clone is one. This chain joins TRBV10-1 and TRBJ1-3; D unclear. The germline CDR1 and CDR2 sequences are WNHNN and SYGVQD (reference sequence). The CDR3 sequence is 15 residues long. V was cut by 8 bases and J by 0 bases, with 14 bases left in between. CDR3 protein: CASEGRASSGNTIYF. The CDR3 DNA follows: TGCGCCAGCGAAGGACGGGCGAGCTCTGGAAACACCATATATTTT.

Concerning this clone itself: Other nucleotide sequences from this sample produce the same CDR3. V usage is TRBV27 and J usage is TRBJ2-2; no clear D. This CDR3 spans 13 amino acids. Trimming left V 2 bases short and J 4 bases short, with 5 bases between. The germline gives CDR1 MNHEY, CDR2 SMNVEV (reference sequence). Here the CDR3 DNA reads TGTGCCAGCAGTTTAACGTCCACCGGGGAGCTGTTTTTT. Translation gives CASSLTSTGELFF.

The J gene is TRBJ1-1, the V gene TRBV6-6; D ambiguous. The CDR3 extends over 14 amino acids. V was trimmed by 6 bases and J by 2 bases, leaving 13 bases between them. The germline V gene has CDR1 MNHNY and CDR2 SVGAGI (reference sequence). The CDR3 DNA is TGTGCCAGCAGAATGGATCGGGGAAACACTGAAGCTTTCTTT. Its translation: CASRMDRGNTEAFF.

The chain carries TRBV30 and TRBJ2-3; possibly TRBD1 for D (5 bases). This CDR3 comprises 15 residues. Germline CDR1 and CDR2: GTSNPN and SVGIG (reference sequence). Between the trimmed V and J ends, which lost 4 bases and 3 bases, there was a span of 17 bases. The CDR3 bases are TGTGCCTGGACCCAATGGGGCAGACAGACAGATACGCAGTATTTT. Translating it yields CAWTQWGRQTDTQYF. The whole variable domain, remainder taken from reference TRBV30 and TRBJ2-3, is SQTIHQWPATLVQPVGSPLSLECTVEGTSNPNLYWYRQAAGRGLQLLFYSVGIGQISSEVPQNLSASRPQDRQFILSSKKLLLSDSGFYLCAWTQWGRQTDTQYFGPGTRLTVL.

This chain joins TRBV30 and TRBJ1-2; no clear D gene. V was clipped by 0 bases and J by 3 bases, with 11 bases between them. Germline V gene lookup returns CDR1 GTSNPN and CDR2 SVGIG (reference sequence). CDR3 length equals 14 residues. CDR3 protein: CAWSVSGFHYGYTF. The CDR3 coding sequence is TGTGCCTGGAGTGTAAGCGGGTTCCACTATGGCTACACCTTC.

The V call is TRBV6-6, the J call TRBJ2-7; unclear D gene. V lost 0 bases and J lost 3, with 9 bases in between. Germline CDR1 and CDR2: MNHNY and SVGAGI (reference sequence). The CDR3 totals 14 residues. CDR3 sequence (DNA): TGTGCCAGCAGTTACTCGTCGGCAGTCTACGAGCAGTACTTC. It is translated as CASSYSSAVYEQYF.

This chain uses TRBV5-8 with TRBJ2-7; no firm D call. The CDR3 consists of 12 residues. With 2 bases removed from V and 4 bases from J, the gap between germline ends came to 7 bases. Germline loops: CDR1 SGHTS, CDR2 YDEGEE. The CDR3: CASSLLHYEQYF. Written as DNA, the CDR3 is TGTGCCAGCAGCTTATTGCATTACGAGCAGTACTTC.

The chain is built from TRBV11-1 and TRBJ2-1; TRBD1 is a possible D gene (5 bases). V was trimmed by 5 bases and J by 9 bases, leaving 11 bases between them. The CDR3 runs 12 residues. Germline V gene lookup returns CDR1 SGHAT and CDR2 FQDESV (reference sequence). In DNA, the CDR3 is TGTGCCAGCAGCGACTCAGGGATTGAGCAGTTCTTC. It specifies CASSDSGIEQFF.

This sequence joins TRBV27 and TRBJ1-2; D is unresolved. This CDR3 is 16 amino acids long. The germline V and J ends were trimmed by 3 bases and 7 bases, with 21 bases remaining between them. Germline lookup yields CDR1 MNHEY and CDR2 SMNVEV (reference sequence). CDR3 coding DNA: TGTGCCAGCAGTTTCGGAAAGGGCCCTCTCGGGGTTGGCTACACCTTC. It specifies CASSFGKGPLGVGYTF.

The chain recombines TRBV7-9 with TRBJ1-2; D is possibly TRBD1 (5 bases). The CDR3 has 19 residues. Germline lookup yields CDR1 SEHNR and CDR2 FQNEAQ (reference sequence). V lost 5 bases and J lost 3, with 28 bases in between. CDR3 in DNA: TGTGCCAGCAGCCCAAGCTTGAAGCGAGATAACGTCAGGGACTATGGCTACACCTTC. It yields the protein CASSPSLKRDNVRDYGYTF.

V is TRBV19 and J is TRBJ1-1; 10 positions match TRBD1. Germline V gives CDR1 LNHDA, CDR2 SQIVND (reference sequence). This CDR3 contains 15 residues. The V and J ends lost 5 bases and 4 bases, in that order; junction bases with no gene match: 7. The CDR3 DNA reads TGTGCCAGTAGTCTATCCGGGACAGGGGTCACTGAAGCTTTCTTT. Its translation is CASSLSGTGVTEAFF.

J is TRBJ2-7 and V is TRBV7-2; possible D gene TRBD2, 6 bases. Germline loops: CDR1 SGHTA, CDR2 FQGNSA. The CDR3 sequence is 15 residues long. V lost 3 bases and J 0 bases, leaving 12 bases between the germline ends. The CDR3 protein is CASSFASAVSYEQYF. CDR3 nucleotides: TGTGCCAGCAGCTTCGCTAGCGCCGTCTCCTACGAGCAGTACTTC.

The chain is built from TRBV5-4 and TRBJ1-2; possibly TRBD1 for D (6 bases). Between the trimmed V and J ends, which lost 6 bases and 3 bases, there was a span of 15 bases. The germline V gene encodes CDR1 SGHNT and CDR2 YYREEE (reference sequence). The length of the CDR3 is 14 residues. The CDR3 coding sequence is TGTGCCAGCATCCCTAATGGGGGCGACTATGGCTACACCTTC. Translating it yields CASIPNGGDYGYTF.

Note on this clone: The same CDR3 is also encoded by other DNA sequences in this sample. CDR3 protein: CASSLGSTGELFF. The DNA of the CDR3 is TGTGCCAGCAGCTTAGGTAGCACCGGGGAGCTGTTTTTT. The rearrangement joins TRBV7-9 to TRBJ2-2; D not certain. This CDR3 is built from 13 residues. From germline, CDR1 is SEHNR and CDR2 FQNEAQ (reference sequence). V lost 1 base to trimming and J lost 4 bases, with 4 bases between them. The complete variable domain, with remaining parts taken from reference TRBV7-9 and TRBJ2-2, reads DTGVSQNPRHKITKRGQNVTFRCDPISEHNRLYWYRQTLGQGPEFLTYFQNEAQLEKSRLLSDRFSAERPKGSFSTLEIQRTEQGDSAMYLCASSLGSTGELFFGEGSRLTVL.

This rearrangement joins TRBV28 to TRBJ2-7; TRBD1 aligns across 10 bases. Germline V lookup: CDR1 MDHEN, CDR2 SYDVKM. Unmatched junction bases numbered 10, after V lost 6 bases and J lost 5 bases. The CDR3 sequence is 15 residues long. The CDR3 DNA reads TGTGCCAGCAGGGCCCTCTGGACAGGGGGGGACGAGCAGTACTTC. Amino acid sequence: CASRALWTGGDEQYF.

The CDR3 nucleotides are TGTGCCAGCAGTCGAGGGTCACTCCCTTACAACATTCAGTACTTC. The encoded protein is CASSRGSLPYNIQYF. V is TRBV25-1 and J is TRBJ2-4; a weak D match, TRBD2 (5 bases). Trimming shortened V by 5 bases and J by 7 bases, and 18 bases separated the two germline ends. This CDR3 is 15 amino acids long. Germline V gives CDR1 MGHDK, CDR2 SYGVNS.